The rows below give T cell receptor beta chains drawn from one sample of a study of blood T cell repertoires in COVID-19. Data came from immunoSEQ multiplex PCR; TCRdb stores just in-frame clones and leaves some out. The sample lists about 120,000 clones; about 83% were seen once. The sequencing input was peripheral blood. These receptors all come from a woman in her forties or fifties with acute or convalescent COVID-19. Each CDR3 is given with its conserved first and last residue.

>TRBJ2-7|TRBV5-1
CASSPGEAEQYF
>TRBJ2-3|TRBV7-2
CASRTGLAGVLDTQYF
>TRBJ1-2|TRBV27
CASSKGKLTNNYGYTF
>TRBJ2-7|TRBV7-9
CASSKYGRLRNEQYF
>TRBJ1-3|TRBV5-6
CASSLISGGNTIYF
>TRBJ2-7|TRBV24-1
CATSDPGTSYEQYF
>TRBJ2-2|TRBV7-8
CASSSGTGRTGELFF
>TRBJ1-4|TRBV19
CASSVERKLFF
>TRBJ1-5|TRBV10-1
CASSGHYLGPQHF
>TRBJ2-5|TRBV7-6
CASSPAGQGAETQYF
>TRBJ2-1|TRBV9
CASSVGRGSYNEQFF
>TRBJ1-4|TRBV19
CASSYRGQGDEKLFF
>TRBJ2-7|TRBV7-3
CASSLRAGGTYEQYF
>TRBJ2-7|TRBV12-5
CAIRDIQHEQYF
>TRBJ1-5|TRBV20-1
CSASTGTGATQPQHF
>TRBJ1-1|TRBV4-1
CATKPGQENTEAFF
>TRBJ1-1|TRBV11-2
CASSSTGGAGEAFF
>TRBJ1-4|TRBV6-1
CASSEARGTNEKLFF
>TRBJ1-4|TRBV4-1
CASSQGEGKLFF
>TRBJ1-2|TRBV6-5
CASSYSKPGGGYTF
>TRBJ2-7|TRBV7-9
CASSFEGLGLDEQYF
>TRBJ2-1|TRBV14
CASSDTSGSPSWEWDEQFF
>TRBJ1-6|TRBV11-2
CASSLEGGGRHSPLHF
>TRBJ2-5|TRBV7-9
CASSASGTGGSGVGETQYF
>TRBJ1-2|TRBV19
CASSSRQGGYGYTF
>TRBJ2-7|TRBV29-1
CSVATSGSANEQYF
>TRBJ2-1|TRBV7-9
CASSLEYDGGRINEQFF
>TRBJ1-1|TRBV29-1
CSVDRDRGWEDTEAFF
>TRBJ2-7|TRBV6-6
CASSSGISYEQYF
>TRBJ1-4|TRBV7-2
CASSIDRVNEKLFF
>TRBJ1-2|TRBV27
CASRTDLNYGYTF
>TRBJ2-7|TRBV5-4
CASGPAGTNRGEQYF
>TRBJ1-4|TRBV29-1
CSVPMGASNEKLFF
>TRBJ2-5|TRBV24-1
CATSPGRQGGKETQYF
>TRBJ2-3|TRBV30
CAWREGTDTQYF
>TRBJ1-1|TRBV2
CASSPSGIHTEAFF
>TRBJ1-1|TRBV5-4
CASSLAGYTEAFF
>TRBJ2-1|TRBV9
CASSVVAEYNEQFF
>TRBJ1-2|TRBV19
CARVVLGGDRGYTF
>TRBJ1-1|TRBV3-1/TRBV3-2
CASSQERDKAFF
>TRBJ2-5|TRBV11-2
CASSYQGLQETQYF
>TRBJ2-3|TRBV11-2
CASSPQRGSTDTQYF
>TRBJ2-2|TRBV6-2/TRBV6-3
CASSSGGNTGELFF
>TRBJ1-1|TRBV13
CASSSAGTAGEAFF
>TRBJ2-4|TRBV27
CASSNGGTKNIQYF
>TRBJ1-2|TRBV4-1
CASSPGQGAGGYTF
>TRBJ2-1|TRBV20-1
CSASPLAGNNEQFF